Below, 29 T cell receptor beta chains from the same sample are listed, as sequenced in a study of T cell clonotyping in hematopoietic cell transplantation. Produced via immunoSEQ multiplex PCR; TCRdb's table is partial and in-frame only. The repertoire holds roughly 13,000 clones, with roughly 90% as singletons. Sequencing used PBMCs, obtained 100 days after allogeneic stem cell transplant. These receptor sequences come from a female patient aged 45 to 65 who had an allogeneic stem cell transplant from an unrelated donor, so the T cells may come from the graft donor. Some clones in this sample may be carry-over from other donors' samples.

The CDR3 protein is CASSVATTGAGSDTIYF. In DNA, the CDR3 is TGTGCCAGCAGCGTAGCTACCACAGGGGCTGGGTCGGACACCATATATTTT. This chain connects TRBV9 to TRBJ1-3; 7 bases agree with TRBD1. V lost 0 bases, J lost 8 bases, and 14 bases stayed unmatched. Germline V gene lookup returns CDR1 SGDLS and CDR2 YYNGEE. This CDR3 has 17 residues.

This chain connects TRBV6-4 to TRBJ1-5; no clear D. V shed 4 bases and J shed 2 bases, with 9 bases lying between them. The length of the CDR3 is 14 residues. Germline CDR1 is MRHNA and CDR2 is SNTAGT. The DNA of the CDR3 is TGTGCCAGCAGTGTCGGATGGGGCAATCAGCCCCAGCATTTT. This gives the protein CASSVGWGNQPQHF.

The genes are TRBV11-2 and TRBJ2-5, with a tentative D call TRBD1 (7 bases). CDR3 length: 17 residues. The germline V gene has CDR1 SGHAT and CDR2 FQNNGV. Trimming removed 3 bases at V and 4 bases at J, with 21 bases between. CDR3 DNA sequence: TGTGCCAGCAGCTTCGTGACCGGGACCCAGGGGGGAGAGACCCAGTACTTC. Protein sequence: CASSFVTGTQGGETQYF.

The chain has TRBV28 and TRBJ1-5, with D unclear. Trimming took off 7 bases at V and 4 bases at J, with 11 bases between the two ends. CDR3 length equals 13 residues. Germline CDR1 reads MDHEN; CDR2 reads SYDVKM. CDR3 in DNA: TGTGCCAGCACTCCTACCCGGAATCAGCCCCAGCATTTT. It is translated as CASTPTRNQPQHF.

The chain links TRBV19 to TRBJ2-5, with D possibly TRBD2 on 6 matching bases. Germline lookup yields CDR1 LNHDA and CDR2 SQIVND (reference sequence). V dropped 6 bases and J dropped 0 bases, with 11 bases sitting between them. This CDR3 contains 14 residues. CDR3 in amino acids: CASSFGLNQETQYF. CDR3 bases: TGTGCCAGTAGCTTCGGACTAAACCAAGAGACCCAGTACTTC.

The V call is TRBV6-1, the J call TRBJ2-6; possibly TRBD2 for D (7 bases). The germline V gene encodes CDR1 MNHNS and CDR2 SASEGT. This CDR3 is built from 15 residues. V was cut by 7 bases and J by 1 base, with 11 bases left in between. This CDR3 is CASKGGISGANVLTF. The DNA of the CDR3 is TGTGCCAGCAAGGGGGGGATTTCTGGGGCCAACGTCCTGACTTTC.

Only one count was recorded for this clone. The chain combines TRBV5-1 with TRBJ1-3; 10 nucleotides agree with TRBD1. With 5 bases clipped from V and 1 base from J, the junction kept 6 bases outside the gene matches. The CDR3 consists of 16 residues. Germline CDR1 is SGHRS and CDR2 is YFSETQ. DNA of the CDR3: TGCGCCAGCAGAGGGACAGGGGCCCCTTCTGGAAACACCATATATTTT. Its translation: CASRGTGAPSGNTIYF.

The chain recombines TRBV7-8 with TRBJ2-1, with D tentatively TRBD2 (5 bases). Trimming left V 3 bases short and J 0 bases short, with 12 bases between. There are 16 residues in the CDR3. Germline CDR1 SGHVS, CDR2 FQNEAQ. For the CDR3, the DNA is TGTGCCAGCAGCTTCAGTAGCGTAAGCTCCTACAATGAGCAGTTCTTC. Translating gives CASSFSSVSSYNEQFF.

The genes are TRBV11-2 and TRBJ2-1; TRBD1 might be the D (5 bases). V shed 5 bases and J shed 5 bases, with 19 bases lying between them. Germline V lookup: CDR1 SGHAT, CDR2 FQNNGV. The CDR3 sequence is 16 residues long. CDR3 nucleotide sequence: TGTGCCAGCAGCGTGAGGTGGGGCACGGGCCACAATGAGCAGTTCTTC. Its translation is CASSVRWGTGHNEQFF. The variable domain in full, completed from reference TRBV11-2 and TRBJ2-1, reads EAGVAQSPRYKIIEKRQSVAFWCNPISGHATLYWYQQILGQGPKLLIQFQNNGVVDDSQLPKDRFSAERLKGVDSTLKIQPAKLEDSAVYLCASSVRWGTGHNEQFFGPGTRLTVL.

In its sample, this clone was seen a few times. The chain has TRBV11-3 and TRBJ1-1; no definite D call. V was pared by 1 base and J by 3 bases, with 12 bases between. The CDR3 loop spans 15 amino acids. Germline V gene data show CDR1 as SGHNT and CDR2 as YENEEA. The CDR3 loop is CASSLGPVGYTEAFF. The CDR3 DNA is TGTGCCAGCAGCTTAGGACCGGTTGGATACACTGAAGCTTTCTTT.

The gene calls are TRBV5-6 and TRBJ2-7; D gene ambiguous. This CDR3 contains 13 residues. V lost 2 bases and J 6 bases, leaving 12 bases between the germline ends. Germline values: CDR1 SGHDT, CDR2 YYEEEE. In DNA, the CDR3 is TGTGCCAGCAGCTTTTTTCGCTCTTCCGAGCAGTACTTC. This encodes CASSFFRSSEQYF.

The chain is built from TRBV29-1 and TRBJ2-1; no clear D. The V and J ends lost 6 bases and 8 bases respectively, with 8 bases between them. CDR3 size: 10 residues. From germline, CDR1 is SQVTM and CDR2 ANQGSEA. In DNA form, the CDR3 reads TGCAGCGTAGGTTGGTATGAGCAGTTCTTC. Protein product: CSVGWYEQFF.

CDR3 nucleotides: TGTGCCAGCAGCGTCCCTCTAACGGGGGGGACAGATACGCAGTATTTT. Translated: CASSVPLTGGTDTQYF. This chain links TRBV9 with TRBJ2-3; 8 bases map to TRBD2. From germline, CDR1 is SGDLS and CDR2 YYNGEE. The junction had 8 bases not matched to a gene; V was cut back by 2 bases and J by 3 bases. There are 16 residues in the CDR3. Full variable domain (rest looked up from reference TRBV9 and TRBJ2-3): DSGVTQTPKHLITATGQRVTLRCSPRSGDLSVYWYQQSLDQGLQFLIQYYNGEERAKGNILERFSAQQFPDLHSELNLSSLELGDSALYFCASSVPLTGGTDTQYFGPGTRLTVL.

The genes are TRBV4-2 and TRBJ1-4, with TRBD1 matching 8 bases. This CDR3 is built from 21 residues. CDR1 and CDR2 from the germline V gene are LGHNA and YNFKEQ. V lost 4 bases to trimming and J lost 0 bases; unmatched junction nucleotides: 19. CDR3 sequence: CASSPDGVAGGEFATNEKLFF. In DNA form, the CDR3 reads TGTGCCAGCAGCCCAGATGGCGTGGCAGGGGGCGAATTTGCAACTAATGAAAAACTGTTTTTT.

This clone was picked up one time. The rearrangement uses TRBV10-3 and TRBJ1-1, with no clear D. Looked up from germline, CDR1 is ENHRY and CDR2 is SYGVKD. The CDR3 loop spans 15 amino acids. V lost 0 bases, J lost 4 bases, and 12 bases lay in between. The CDR3: CAISESGGYFTEAFF. The DNA of the CDR3 is TGTGCCATCAGTGAGTCGGGCGGATACTTCACTGAAGCTTTCTTT.

This clone was found once. Germline is not matched at one junction end, which may reflect a read error. V and J are TRBV29-1 and TRBJ1-5; D not resolved. Germline CDR1 and CDR2: SQVTM and ANQGSEA. The CDR3 runs to 13 residues. This chain's CDR3 is CSVEVGGNQPQHF. The DNA for the CDR3 is TGCAGCGTCGAAGTCGGGGGCAATCAGCCCCAGCATTTT.

The V call is TRBV11-2, the J call TRBJ2-7, with a possible D match to TRBD1 (5 bases). Germline V gene sequence: CDR1 SGHAT, CDR2 FQNNGV. Trimming removed 7 bases at V and 2 bases at J, with 21 bases between. The CDR3 runs 16 residues. The CDR3 sequence is CASTLGVNRSPYEQYF. CDR3 coding DNA: TGTGCCAGCACCTTGGGTGTAAACAGGTCTCCCTACGAGCAGTACTTC. The full variable domain, with the rest looked up from reference TRBV11-2 and TRBJ2-7, is EAGVAQSPRYKIIEKRQSVAFWCNPISGHATLYWYQQILGQGPKLLIQFQNNGVVDDSQLPKDRFSAERLKGVDSTLKIQPAKLEDSAVYLCASTLGVNRSPYEQYFGPGTRLTVT.

The chain employs TRBV28 and TRBJ2-2; TRBD2 is a possible D gene (5 bases). V lost 5 bases and J 1 base, leaving 8 bases between the germline ends. The CDR3 loop spans 14 amino acids. Germline-derived CDR1 and CDR2 are MDHEN and SYDVKM. For the CDR3, the DNA is TGTGCCAGCAGTCCCGGGAAGAACACCGGGGAGCTGTTTTTT. It specifies CASSPGKNTGELFF.

The rearrangement links TRBV29-1 to TRBJ2-4, with D uncertain. Trimming pared 4 bases from V and 1 base from J, leaving 11 bases between. The CDR3 extends over 14 amino acids. Germline V gene data show CDR1 as SQVTM and CDR2 as ANQGSEA. CDR3 coding DNA: TGCAGCGTTGTTTCAAGGGTGGCCAAAAACATTCAGTACTTC. It yields the protein CSVVSRVAKNIQYF.

V gene TRBV30 combines with J gene TRBJ1-4, with 7 positions matching TRBD1. The CDR3 has 15 amino acids. The germline V gene encodes CDR1 GTSNPN and CDR2 SVGIG (reference sequence). The V segment lost 4 bases and the J segment 7 bases; nucleotides outside the gene matches: 12. CDR3 in amino acids: CAWTRDRKKIEKLFF. The DNA for the CDR3 is TGTGCCTGGACCCGGGACAGAAAGAAAATTGAAAAACTGTTTTTT.

The chain combines TRBV6-1 with TRBJ1-6; possible D gene TRBD1, 6 bases. Per the germline V gene, CDR1 is MNHNS and CDR2 is SASEGT. The CDR3 consists of 14 residues. Deletions cut 4 bases from V and 6 bases from J, with 10 bases between. CDR3 residues: CASSVGQTNSPLHF. CDR3 nucleotides: TGTGCCAGCAGTGTCGGACAGACTAATTCACCCCTCCACTTT.

The CDR3 sequence: CASSHPGSGASSYEQYF. DNA for the CDR3: TGCGCCAGCAGCCATCCCGGAAGCGGGGCGAGCTCCTACGAGCAGTACTTC. The chain links TRBV4-1 to TRBJ2-7; 7 positions match TRBD2. The germline CDR1 and CDR2 sequences are MGHRA and YSYEKL. The CDR3 loop spans 17 amino acids. V trimming: 3 bases; J trimming: 0 bases; junction bases outside the gene matches: 11.

This sequence joins TRBV12-5 and TRBJ1-1; D not resolved. The CDR3 totals 13 residues. Germline CDR1 LGHNT, CDR2 FRNRAP. V lost 1 base to trimming and J lost 0 bases, with 3 bases between them. In DNA form, the CDR3 reads TGTGCTAGTGGTTTGGCAATGAACACTGAAGCTTTCTTT. It specifies CASGLAMNTEAFF.

The J gene is TRBJ1-1, the V gene TRBV4-1; 8 nucleotides agree with TRBD1. There are 15 residues in the CDR3. V shed 4 bases and J 1 base; nucleotides not matched to a gene: 5. The germline CDR1 and CDR2 sequences are MGHRA and YSYEKL. CDR3 amino acids: CASSPRTGTNTEAFF. The CDR3 DNA reads as TGCGCCAGCAGCCCTCGGACAGGGACGAACACTGAAGCTTTCTTT.

The V gene is TRBV7-9, the J gene TRBJ2-7; a possible D gene is TRBD1 (6 bases). Germline-derived CDR1 and CDR2 are SEHNR and FQNEAQ (reference sequence). The CDR3 totals 14 residues. Trimming cost V 4 bases and J 4 bases, with 14 bases left between them. CDR3 residues: CASSSWTAPYEQYF. CDR3 bases: TGTGCCAGCAGCTCTTGGACAGCACCATACGAGCAGTACTTC. Using reference TRBV7-9 and TRBJ2-7 for the parts outside the CDR3, the full variable domain is DTGVSQNPRHKITKRGQNVTFRCDPISEHNRLYWYRQTLGQGPEFLTYFQNEAQLEKSRLLSDRFSAERPKGSFSTLEIQRTEQGDSAMYLCASSSWTAPYEQYFGPGTRLTVT.

This chain connects TRBV19 to TRBJ2-2; 7 nucleotides align to TRBD1. Germline lookup yields CDR1 LNHDA and CDR2 SQIVND (reference sequence). This CDR3 region has 13 residues. The V gene end was trimmed by 8 bases and the J gene end by 3 bases; junction bases not matched to a gene: 3. The CDR3 region has the DNA TGTGCCAGTCTGACAGGGTACACCGGGGAGCTGTTTTTT. Translating gives CASLTGYTGELFF.

The chain has TRBV9 and TRBJ2-3; possibly TRBD2 for D (6 bases). Trimming stripped 6 bases from V and 2 bases from J, with 13 bases between. The V gene's germline CDR1 is SGDLS and CDR2 YYNGEE. The CDR3 runs 14 residues. CDR3 protein: CASNPGLFTDTQYF. CDR3 DNA sequence: TGTGCCAGCAACCCGGGACTCTTCACAGATACGCAGTATTTT.

The chain uses TRBV4-1 and TRBJ2-2; 7 bases agree with TRBD1. Trimming cost V 4 bases and J 7 bases; bases outside gene matches: 12. CDR3 length equals 16 residues. Per the germline V gene, CDR1 is MGHRA and CDR2 is YSYEKL. CDR3 sequence (DNA): TGCGCCAGCAGCCCCCTCAAAAGGGGGCAGGGCGGGGAGCTGTTTTTT. This codes for CASSPLKRGQGGELFF.

The chain's CDR3 is CASSGDTGSSPLHF. For the CDR3, the DNA is TGTGCCAGCAGTGGGGATACGGGATCATCACCCCTCCACTTT. The chain recombines TRBV6-1 with TRBJ1-6; D uncertain. Trimming took off 4 bases at V and 10 bases at J, with 14 bases between the two ends. Germline V gene lookup returns CDR1 MNHNS and CDR2 SASEGT. The CDR3 consists of 14 residues.